The 11 T cell receptor beta chains reported below all come from one sample, sequenced in a study of blood T cells in healthy people across ages. A second roughly 6 to 11 cycle PCR used barcoded and J-beta primers. TCRdb fed the 5' RACE reads into MiXCR, producing one record per CDR3 protein. Of approximately 730,000 distinct CDR3 sequences listed, 43% are singletons. What was sequenced was blood. The receptors were sampled from a woman between 55 and 75 years old in good health.

The gene calls are TRBV12-3 or TRBV12-4 and TRBJ1-6; 10 positions match TRBD1. The CDR3 covers 16 residues. V shed 5 bases and J 7 bases; nucleotides not matched to a gene: 8. The CDR3 DNA reads as TGTGCCAGCAGTCTAACGCGGACAGGGGGAAATTCACCCCTCCACTTT. Protein product: CASSLTRTGGNSPLHF.

This clonotype was recorded a few times. The V and J genes are TRBV5-1 and TRBJ2-1; D possibly corresponds to TRBD1 (6 bases). The CDR3 has 14 residues. V gave up 0 bases and J gave up 5 bases, with 9 bases separating them. The germline CDR1 and CDR2 sequences are SGHRS and YFSETQ. This chain's CDR3 is CASSLGQENNEQFF. The CDR3 DNA is TGCGCCAGCAGCTTGGGACAGGAGAACAATGAGCAGTTCTTC.

This clonotype has more than one count but fewer than ten. The chain employs TRBV27 and TRBJ2-5, with 7 bases fitting TRBD1. The DNA matches TRBJ2-7 better at its end, which makes the J call doubtful. The length of the CDR3 is 14 residues. Germline values: CDR1 MNHEY, CDR2 SMNVEV (reference sequence). CDR3 sequence (DNA): TGTGCCAGCAGTCGTTCTACAGGGGCCTACGAGCAGTACTTC. It specifies CASSRSTGAYEQYF.

This chain connects TRBV27 to TRBJ1-5, with D hard to call. The CDR3 runs 13 residues. Germline V gives CDR1 MNHEY, CDR2 SMNVEV (reference sequence). The V end was cut by 5 bases, the J end by 3 bases, with 8 bases between. CDR3 DNA sequence: TGTGCCAGCAGTCCTCATATCAATCAGCCCCAGCATTTT. This gives the protein CASSPHINQPQHF.

This clonotype was counted between two and nine times. Sequence at one end of the junction differs from germline and may be a read error. This chain links TRBV11-2 with TRBJ2-5, with D possibly being TRBD2 (5 bases). CDR3 length: 13 amino acids. Germline-derived CDR1 and CDR2 are SGHAT and FQNNGV. The CDR3 nucleotides read TGTGCCAGCACCAGACTATACCAAGAGGCCCAGTACTTC. The encoded protein is CASTRLYQEAQYF.

The chain recombines TRBV7-2 with TRBJ2-3, with D uncertain. There are 14 residues in the CDR3. Trimming pared 3 bases from V and 8 bases from J, leaving 15 bases between. Per the germline V gene, CDR1 is SGHTA and CDR2 is FQGNSA. This CDR3 is CASSFVLEPPTQYF. DNA of the CDR3: TGTGCCAGCAGCTTCGTACTCGAACCACCTACGCAGTATTTT.

The sample holds many counts of this clonotype. This may arise from a read error, as a much more abundant clone is one base away. The V and J genes are TRBV20-1 and TRBJ2-1; 9 nucleotides match TRBD2. Matching the DNA end better, TRBJ2-7 makes the J call doubtful. CDR3 length equals 15 residues. Per the germline V gene, CDR1 is DFQATT and CDR2 is SNEGSKA (reference sequence). In DNA, the CDR3 is TGCAGTGCTAGAGATCAGCGGGGGGTCTACAATGAGCAGTACTTC. Translated, it gives CSARDQRGVYNEQYF.

A remark on this clonotype: A read error is possible here, since a much larger clone lies one base away. The rearrangement joins TRBV4-2 to TRBJ2-4, with 9 bases that match TRBD2. The CDR3 contains 16 residues. After removal of 4 bases from V and 0 bases from J, the junction contained 4 bases not matched to a gene. Germline V lookup: CDR1 LGHNA, CDR2 YNFKEQ. CDR3 in amino acids: CASSRAGGGAKNIQYF. The CDR3 bases are TGTGCCAGCAGCCGCGCGGGAGGGGGAGCCAAAAACATTCAGTACTTC.

This clonotype was found many times. The rearrangement joins TRBV4-2 to TRBJ2-5, with TRBD2 identical over 12 bases. This CDR3 is 16 amino acids long. The V segment lost 3 bases and the J segment 1 base; nucleotides outside the gene matches: 3. CDR1 and CDR2 (germline): LGHNA, YNFKEQ. The CDR3 is CASSQTTSGGQETQYF. The CDR3 DNA is TGTGCCAGCAGCCAGACGACTAGCGGGGGCCAAGAGACCCAGTACTTC.

About this clonotype itself: A much larger clonotype is one base distant, so this may be a read error. This sequence joins TRBV7-6 and TRBJ2-5; D ambiguous. Looked up from germline, CDR1 is SGHVS and CDR2 is FNYEAQ. The CDR3 extends over 15 amino acids. V was clipped by 1 base and J by 11 bases, with 20 bases between them. The CDR3 region has the DNA TGTGCCAGCAGCTTAGGAAATCAAGCCAACAATGAGCAGTACTTC. This translates into CASSLGNQANNEQYF.

A few counts support this clonotype. V is TRBV5-1 and J is TRBJ2-3; 15 nucleotides agree with TRBD2. The CDR3 runs 17 residues. V dropped 4 bases and J dropped 2; count of bases not matched to a gene: 5. In germline, CDR1 is SGHRS, CDR2 YFSETQ. The CDR3 is CASSPGTSGGPTDTQYF. CDR3 in DNA: TGCGCCAGCAGCCCGGGGACTAGCGGGGGGCCCACAGATACGCAGTATTTT.